The 2 T cell receptor beta chains in this list originate from one sample, sequenced in a study of Ad26.COV2.S vaccination and SARS-CoV-2 variants. Only in-frame clones appear in the TCRdb table, and some are missing; sequencing was by immunoSEQ multiplex PCR. The sample records 300,000 to 400,000 clones, 85% to 90% being singletons. Treatment defined: 15 to 20 received Ad26.COV2.S at low or high dose, single or two shots; roughly 5 received placebo; per-sample allocation not given. It was on day 63 after the first vaccine or placebo injection that samples were taken. The source was peripheral blood, collected in a trial of Ad26.COV2.S vaccine versus placebo. The receptors originated from a person aged 18 to 59 who received the Ad26.COV2.S COVID-19 vaccine or a placebo.

This rearrangement joins TRBV18 to TRBJ1-2, with a weak D call TRBD1 (5 bases). This CDR3 has 14 amino acids. Trimming removed 9 bases from V and 4 bases from J, with 18 bases in between. Germline CDR1 reads KGHSH; CDR2 reads LQKENI. The CDR3 reads CASSNAGFPYGYTF. The CDR3 region has the DNA TGTGCCAGTTCCAATGCAGGGTTCCCCTATGGCTACACCTTC.

The rearrangement joins TRBV6-2 or TRBV6-3 to TRBJ2-1, with D tentatively TRBD1 or TRBD2 (5 bases each). CDR3 length equals 15 residues. Germline V gene lookup returns CDR1 MNHEY and CDR2 SVGEGT. The V end was cut by 4 bases, the J end by 2 bases, with 12 bases between. The CDR3 DNA reads as TGTGCCAGCAGTTTCAGGGAGTTGCCCTACAATGAGCAGTTCTTC. Translation gives CASSFRELPYNEQFF.